One and the same sample provided the 19 T cell receptor beta chains below, sequenced in a study of regulatory T cells in long-lasting Graves disease. Building of the TCR beta libraries involved iRepertoire HTBI primers and Arm-PCR of CDR3 regions. Each CDR3 protein gets one entry after TCRdb re-called the multiplex PCR reads with MiXCR. The sample includes about 360,000 distinct CDR3 sequences, under 20% of them seen just once. Indicated time point: newly diagnosed GD, antithyroid drugs for less than 3 months. The TCR library used RNA extracted from PBMCs. These same data were also listed under a study on T cells in Graves' hyperthyroidism and ophthalmopathy.

The material sequenced was peripheral blood mononuclear cells (PBMCs), taken at new diagnosis, from a patient treated with antithyroid drugs. The receptors come from a young woman with Graves disease.

The sample holds many counts of this clonotype. The chain combines TRBV5-1 with TRBJ2-1, with D hard to call. Germline CDR1 reads SGHRS; CDR2 reads YFSETQ. The germline V and J ends were trimmed by 4 bases and 5 bases, with 13 bases remaining between them. This CDR3 contains 14 residues. This CDR3 reads CASSGIGADNEQFF. The CDR3 nucleotides are TGCGCCAGCAGCGGGATAGGAGCCGACAATGAGCAGTTCTTC.

There are a few counts of this clonotype. This chain uses TRBV9 with TRBJ2-2; D remains ambiguous. Germline CDR1 SGDLS, CDR2 YYNGEE. The CDR3 has 12 amino acids. V lost 0 bases and J lost 7, with 4 bases in between. CDR3 sequence (DNA): TGTGCCAGCAGCGTAGATGACGGGGAGCTGTTTTTT. This gives the protein CASSVDDGELFF.

V usage is TRBV2 and J usage is TRBJ2-7; the match to TRBD2 covers 15 bases. Germline V gene lookup returns CDR1 SNHLY and CDR2 FYNNEI. V shed 4 bases, J shed 3 bases, and the junction held 7 bases outside the gene matches. CDR3 length: 17 amino acids. In DNA form, the CDR3 reads TGTGCCAGCAGTGCGGGACTAGCGGGGGGTCCCTTCTACGAGCAGTACTTC. Translated, it gives CASSAGLAGGPFYEQYF.

As concerns this clonotype: With a much larger clone just one base away, this may be a read error. CDR3 bases: TGTGCCAGCAGCCCCAGACAGTACTACGAGCAGTACTTC. It yields the protein CASSPRQYYEQYF. The J gene is TRBJ2-7, the V gene TRBV7-9, with a tentative D call TRBD1 (5 bases). The V and J ends lost 5 bases and 3 bases respectively, with 11 bases between them. The CDR3 runs 13 residues. Germline CDR1 is SEHNR and CDR2 is FQNEAQ (reference sequence).

The chain has TRBV2 and TRBJ2-3; 11 bases match TRBD2. V shed 6 bases, J shed 5 bases, and the junction held 10 bases outside the gene matches. This CDR3 region has 16 residues. Germline CDR1 and CDR2: SNHLY and FYNNEI. This chain's CDR3 is CASRESSGRARDTQYF. Here the CDR3 DNA reads TGTGCCAGCAGAGAAAGTAGCGGGAGGGCCAGAGATACGCAGTATTTT.

This clonotype was seen repeatedly, ten times or more. This chain uses TRBV27 with TRBJ2-3, with D tentatively TRBD2 (6 bases). CDR1 is MNHEY and CDR2 is SMNVEV in the germline V gene (reference sequence). The CDR3 length is 17 residues. The V and J ends lost 4 bases and 2 bases respectively, with 19 bases between them. CDR3 sequence reads: CASSSLKVARDTDTQYF. DNA for the CDR3: TGTGCCAGCAGTTCCTTAAAGGTGGCGCGGGACACAGATACGCAGTATTTT.

This clonotype was detected a few times. The chain links TRBV9 to TRBJ2-1, with 8 bases matching TRBD1. The CDR3 spans 15 residues. The ends lost 4 bases at V and 9 bases at J; junction bases unmatched: 12. The germline gives CDR1 SGDLS, CDR2 YYNGEE. The DNA for the CDR3 is TGTGCCAGCAGCCTCAAGCCAGGGGGCTTCGGTGAGCAGTTCTTC. Its protein is CASSLKPGGFGEQFF.

The rearrangement joins TRBV29-1 to TRBJ1-2; weak D call: TRBD1 (5 bases). The V end lost 4 bases, the J end lost 4 bases, and 10 bases lay between the germline ends. This CDR3 contains 12 residues. Germline V gives CDR1 SQVTM, CDR2 ANQGSEA. The CDR3 here is CSVAGGSYGYTF. The CDR3 DNA sequence: TGCAGCGTTGCCGGGGGGAGCTATGGCTACACCTTC.

There are a few counts of this clonotype. The J gene is TRBJ2-1, the V gene TRBV24-1; the D call may be TRBD1 or TRBD2 (5 bases each). The germline CDR1 and CDR2 sequences are KGHDR and SFDVKD. The CDR3 runs to 13 residues. V was pared by 5 bases and J by 9 bases, with 13 bases between. The CDR3 protein is CATSVTGAGEQFF. CDR3 in DNA: TGTGCCACCAGTGTAACCGGGGCCGGTGAGCAGTTCTTC.

This clonotype was counted many times. V gene TRBV5-1 combines with J gene TRBJ2-7; perhaps D is TRBD1 or TRBD2 (5 bases each). From germline, CDR1 is SGHRS and CDR2 YFSETQ. The CDR3 has 13 amino acids. The V and J ends lost 4 bases and 4 bases respectively, with 12 bases between them. CDR3 sequence reads: CASSEGTAYEQYF. CDR3 DNA sequence: TGCGCCAGCAGCGAAGGGACGGCTTACGAGCAGTACTTC.

The chain has TRBV28 and TRBJ1-5, with 10 bases matching TRBD1. The V gene end was trimmed by 7 bases and the J gene end by 2 bases; junction bases not matched to a gene: 8. Germline-derived CDR1 and CDR2 are MDHEN and SYDVKM. The CDR3 is 16 amino acids. The DNA for the CDR3 is TGTGCCAGCACCCGACAGGGGGCTGGTGGCAATCAGCCCCAGCATTTT. It codes for CASTRQGAGGNQPQHF. The full variable domain, its missing parts supplied by reference TRBV28 and TRBJ1-5, is DVKVTQSSRYLVKRTGEKVFLECVQDMDHENMFWYRQDPGLGLRLIYFSYDVKMKEKGDIPEGYSVSREKKERFSLILESASTNQTSMYLCASTRQGAGGNQPQHFGDGTRLSIL.

This clonotype was observed many times. The chain employs TRBV6-1 and TRBJ2-2; 10 bases line up with TRBD1. The CDR3 is made up of 18 amino acids. Germline values: CDR1 MNHNS, CDR2 SASEGT. The J segment lost 5 bases and the V segment lost 5 bases, leaving 14 bases of the junction unmatched. Here the CDR3 DNA reads TGTGCCAGCAGTCTTTACTCCCCCGGGACAGGGGTGACCGGGGAGCTGTTTTTT. As protein: CASSLYSPGTGVTGELFF.

This clonotype appeared many times. The genes are TRBV5-1 and TRBJ1-5; D is perhaps TRBD1 (5 bases). Trimming cost V 0 bases and J 2 bases, with 15 bases left between them. Looked up from germline, CDR1 is SGHRS and CDR2 is YFSETQ. CDR3 length: 17 amino acids. The CDR3 DNA sequence: TGCGCCAGCAGCTTGGAATTTGGAAAGACAGGCAATCAGCCCCAGCATTTT. This gives the protein CASSLEFGKTGNQPQHF.

This clonotype was observed a handful of times. This rearrangement joins TRBV9 to TRBJ1-1; no definite D call. CDR3 length: 11 amino acids. Trimming took off 7 bases at V and 1 base at J, with 5 bases between the two ends. CDR1 and CDR2 (germline): SGDLS, YYNGEE. CDR3 bases: TGTGCCAGCGGACGGAACACTGAAGCTTTCTTT. As protein: CASGRNTEAFF.

The chain recombines TRBV7-9 with TRBJ2-1, with 13 bases identical to TRBD2. V lost 7 bases and J lost 10; bases outside the gene matches: 13. This CDR3 comprises 16 residues. Germline CDR1 and CDR2: SEHNR and FQNEAQ (reference sequence). The CDR3 DNA follows: TGTGCCAGCAATAAGACCGGGACTAGCGGGGCTGGGGAGCAGTTCTTC. It is translated as CASNKTGTSGAGEQFF.

This chain connects TRBV6-1 to TRBJ1-4, with D perhaps matching TRBD1 (6 bases). The CDR3 length is 18 residues. Germline V lookup: CDR1 MNHNS, CDR2 SASEGT. V gave up 7 bases and J gave up 0 bases, with 21 bases separating them. CDR3 loop: CASTPGRKGVTTNEKLFF. Written as DNA, the CDR3 is TGTGCCAGCACGCCGGGCAGAAAGGGGGTTACAACTAATGAAAAACTGTTTTTT.

The chain carries TRBV28 and TRBJ1-3; 8 bases agree with TRBD1. This CDR3 region has 14 residues. V trimming: 9 bases; J trimming: 0 bases; junction bases outside the gene matches: 4. From germline, CDR1 is MDHEN and CDR2 SYDVKM. In DNA form, the CDR3 reads TGTGCCAGTCCAGGGGGCCCCTCTGGAAACACCATATATTTT. This translates into CASPGGPSGNTIYF. Full variable domain (missing parts from reference TRBV28 and TRBJ1-3): DVKVTQSSRYLVKRTGEKVFLECVQDMDHENMFWYRQDPGLGLRLIYFSYDVKMKEKGDIPEGYSVSREKKERFSLILESASTNQTSMYLCASPGGPSGNTIYFGEGSWLTVV.

This clonotype was counted ten times or more. Compared with germline, one end of the junction differs, possibly owing to a read error. J is TRBJ2-1 and V is TRBV2; D is ambiguous. The germline CDR1 and CDR2 sequences are SNHLY and FYNNEI. The CDR3 has 14 amino acids. The CDR3 loop reads CASVLRPSYDEQFF. In nucleotides, the CDR3 is TGTGCCAGCGTCTTGAGGCCATCCTACGATGAGCAGTTCTTC.

The table lists this clonotype with many counts. The chain joins TRBV2 to TRBJ2-7; TRBD1 or TRBD2 may be the D gene (7 bases each). In germline, CDR1 is SNHLY, CDR2 FYNNEI. V was pared by 3 bases and J by 1 base, with 13 bases between. The CDR3 contains 15 residues. CDR3 bases: TGTGCCAGCAGTGAGGACAGGCGGGGGTCCTACGAGCAGTACTTC. This gives the protein CASSEDRRGSYEQYF.